Listed here are 3 T cell receptor beta chains from one sample, sequenced in a study of shared clonotypes between healthy human individuals. The table came from immunoSEQ multiplex PCR; TCRdb's copy has only in-frame clones and leaves some out. The sample gives about 1.5 million clones, roughly 98% of which show up once; approximately 0.45% is in the top ten. Sequences were obtained from naive CD4+ T cells sorted from blood. Sample subset: CD45RA+ positively selected. These receptors were taken from a man aged 25-45 years in good health.

J is TRBJ1-3 and V is TRBV5-4; no clear D. V was trimmed by 4 bases and J by 3 bases, leaving 14 bases between them. From germline, CDR1 is SGHNT and CDR2 YYREEE (reference sequence). This CDR3 is built from 15 residues. The CDR3 DNA sequence: TGTGCCAGCAGCCGATATGGGGTAGTTGGAAACACCATATATTTT. Translated: CASSRYGVVGNTIYF.

The chain links TRBV15 to TRBJ2-2, with D hard to call. V lost 5 bases, J lost 7 bases, and 14 bases lay in between. Germline CDR1 reads LNHNV; CDR2 reads YYDKDF (reference sequence). This CDR3 is 14 amino acids long. In DNA form, the CDR3 reads TGTGCCACCAGCCGACCTCATGGTGGCGGGGAGCTGTTTTTT. This gives the protein CATSRPHGGGELFF.

The V and J genes are TRBV10-1 and TRBJ2-7; D is ambiguous. From germline, CDR1 is WNHNN and CDR2 SYGVQD (reference sequence). V gave up 6 bases and J gave up 6 bases, with 18 bases separating them. The CDR3 spans 14 residues. In nucleotides, the CDR3 is TGCGCCAGCAGAGGTGCGTCTCCTATTAGCGAGCAGTACTTC. Translated, it gives CASRGASPISEQYF.